These 5 T cell receptor beta chains were all obtained from the same sample, sequenced in a study of human thymus T cells. This table comes from immunoSEQ multiplex PCR, and its TCRdb copy is limited to in-frame clones, with some not included. This table holds about 130,000 clones, around 95% found once. Thymic samples were excised during corrective heart operations. Sequencing was performed on thymus tissue. These receptors all stem from a boy in the first two years of life with a congenital heart defect but otherwise immunologically healthy.

The genes are TRBV7-2 and TRBJ2-1, with 12 bases fitting TRBD2. The ends lost 6 bases at V and 9 bases at J; junction bases unmatched: 9. The germline V gene encodes CDR1 SGHTA and CDR2 FQGNSA. This CDR3 contains 15 residues. CDR3 sequence reads: CASSCTSGGTCEQFF. DNA for the CDR3: TGTGCCAGCAGTTGTACTAGCGGGGGGACGTGTGAGCAGTTCTTC.

This clone is a singleton in its sample. The rearrangement joins TRBV7-8 to TRBJ2-5; 9 bases align to TRBD1. The CDR3 spans 17 residues. The V gene's germline CDR1 is SGHVS and CDR2 FQNEAQ. The V and J ends lost 1 base and 7 bases, in that order; junction bases with no gene match: 13. CDR3 amino acids: CASSLEEDRGCRGTQYF. The CDR3 region has the DNA TGTGCCAGCAGCTTAGAAGAGGACAGGGGTTGCAGGGGGACCCAGTACTTC.

The V and J genes are TRBV4-2 and TRBJ2-7; 7 bases agree with TRBD2. V lost 0 bases to trimming and J lost 5 bases; unmatched junction nucleotides: 10. This CDR3 spans 16 amino acids. Germline lookup yields CDR1 LGHNA and CDR2 YNFKEQ. The CDR3 nucleotides are TGTGCCAGCAGCCAAGATAGTTGGGCGGGGGACGACGAGCAGTACTTC. As protein: CASSQDSWAGDDEQYF.

This chain uses TRBV4-1 with TRBJ1-6; 7 bases map to TRBD1. CDR3 length: 14 residues. CDR1 is MGHRA and CDR2 is YSYEKL in the germline V gene. Unmatched junction bases numbered 5, after V lost 4 bases and J lost 8 bases. CDR3 sequence (DNA): TGCGCCAGCAGCCTCGGGACAGTGCATTCACCCCTCCACTTT. Its protein is CASSLGTVHSPLHF.

This clone has just one count. The chain carries TRBV4-1 and TRBJ1-2; tentatively, D is TRBD1 (5 bases). CDR3 size: 15 residues. CDR1 MGHRA and CDR2 YSYEKL come from the germline V gene. V was shortened by 4 bases and J by 5 bases, with 17 bases between the two germline ends. The CDR3 here is CASSPLQGGRYGYTF. The CDR3 DNA reads as TGCGCCAGCAGCCCGCTCCAGGGAGGGAGGTATGGCTACACCTTC.